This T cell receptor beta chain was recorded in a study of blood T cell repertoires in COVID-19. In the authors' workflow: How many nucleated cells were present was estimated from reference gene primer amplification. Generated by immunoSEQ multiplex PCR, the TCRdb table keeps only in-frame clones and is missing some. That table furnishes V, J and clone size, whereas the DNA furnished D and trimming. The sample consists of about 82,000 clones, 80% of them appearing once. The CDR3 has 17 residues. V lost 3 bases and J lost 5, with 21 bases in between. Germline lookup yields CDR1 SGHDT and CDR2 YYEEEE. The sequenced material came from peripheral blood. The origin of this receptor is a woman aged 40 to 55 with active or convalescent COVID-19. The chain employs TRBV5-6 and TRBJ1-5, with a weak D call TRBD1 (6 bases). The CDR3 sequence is CASSSTLRGAGDQPQHF. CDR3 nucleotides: TGTGCCAGCAGCTCGACGTTACGGGGGGCGGGAGATCAGCCCCAGCATTTT.